The 21 T cell receptor beta chains listed next were all sequenced from one sample in a study of cytomegalovirus exposure and HLA in healthy donors. The study ran its PCR with 60 Vbeta and 13 Jbeta primers. Clones were sequenced by immunoSEQ multiplex PCR, and TCRdb holds only the in-frame ones, with some missing. The sample contains around 130,000 clones, about 9.4% of which appear only once. Sequenced input: PBMCs. The origin of the receptors is a woman aged 40-49 years in good health and CMV-seropositive.

The gene calls are TRBV7-2 and TRBJ1-1; D is uncertain. Trimming took 6 bases from V and 0 from J, leaving 14 bases between them. CDR3 length: 15 residues. The germline CDR1 and CDR2 sequences are SGHTA and FQGNSA. The CDR3 DNA reads TGTGCCAGCAGAGTACAGTCCGCCCTGAACACTGAAGCTTTCTTT. It is translated as CASRVQSALNTEAFF.

This clone was detected a few times. The V gene is TRBV19, the J gene TRBJ1-1; possibly TRBD1 for D (6 bases). Looked up from germline, CDR1 is LNHDA and CDR2 is SQIVND (reference sequence). The CDR3 runs 13 residues. V was shortened by 7 bases and J by 4 bases, with 13 bases between the two germline ends. The CDR3 reads CASITGRGTEAFF. The CDR3 nucleotides read TGTGCCAGTATTACAGGGAGGGGCACTGAAGCTTTCTTT.

The genes are TRBV15 and TRBJ1-1; no clear D gene. Looked up from germline, CDR1 is LNHNV and CDR2 is YYDKDF (reference sequence). Trimming removed 1 base at V and 1 base at J, with 10 bases between. The CDR3 spans 15 residues. CDR3 loop: CATSRVWRENTEAFF. Written as DNA, the CDR3 is TGTGCCACCAGCAGAGTTTGGAGGGAGAACACTGAAGCTTTCTTT.

The chain carries TRBV10-2 and TRBJ2-2; the D is unclear. There are 15 residues in the CDR3. The germline CDR1 and CDR2 sequences are WSHSY and SAAADI. Deletions cut 0 bases from V and 2 bases from J, with 7 bases between. The CDR3 bases are TGCGCCAGCAGTGAGTCTAGACTTAACACCGGGGAGCTGTTTTTT. Amino acid sequence: CASSESRLNTGELFF.

There are a few counts of this clone. This rearrangement joins TRBV7-8 to TRBJ1-5; weak D call: TRBD1 (6 bases). This CDR3 comprises 15 residues. The germline gives CDR1 SGHVS, CDR2 FQNEAQ. The germline V and J ends were trimmed by 1 base and 0 bases, with 7 bases remaining between them. The CDR3 nucleotides are TGTGCCAGCAGCTTAGGGGACATTAGCAATCAGCCCCAGCATTTT. It specifies CASSLGDISNQPQHF.

As concerns this clone: Mismatch with germline at one junction end may stem from a read error. The chain links TRBV7-9 to TRBJ2-7; 9 bases fit TRBD1. The CDR3 is 15 amino acids. Germline lookup yields CDR1 SEHNR and CDR2 FQNEAQ (reference sequence). CDR3 amino acids: CASSVAGTGWDEQYF. The DNA for the CDR3 is TGTGCCAGCAGCGTAGCCGGGACAGGGTGGGACGAGCAGTACTTC.

This chain links TRBV19 with TRBJ1-1; 9 positions match TRBD1. V was clipped by 6 bases and J by 6 bases; unmatched bases: 11. CDR3 length: 15 residues. From germline, CDR1 is LNHDA and CDR2 SQIVND (reference sequence). CDR3 amino acids: CASSPGTGRIAEAFF. The CDR3 nucleotides are TGTGCCAGTAGCCCCGGGACAGGGAGGATTGCTGAAGCTTTCTTT.

This clone was seen a handful of times. J is TRBJ1-6 and V is TRBV7-2; D not resolved. The CDR3 totals 16 residues. Germline values: CDR1 SGHTA, CDR2 FQGNSA. The germline V and J ends were trimmed by 1 base and 0 bases, with 7 bases remaining between them. CDR3 residues: CASSLGGSSYNSPLHF. CDR3 DNA: TGTGCCAGCAGCTTAGGAGGGAGCTCCTATAATTCACCCCTCCACTTT.

In this sample, this clone turned up a few times. CDR3 in amino acids: CAVEVSYGYTF. CDR3 nucleotides: TGTGCCGTCGAGGTTTCCTATGGCTACACCTTC. The chain combines TRBV21-1 with TRBJ1-2. TRBV21-1 is labeled a pseudogene. This CDR3 spans 11 amino acids.

The chain combines TRBV10-3 with TRBJ1-4; 9 positions match TRBD1. The germline V gene has CDR1 ENHRY and CDR2 SYGVKD. This CDR3 spans 15 amino acids. With V trimmed by 10 bases and J by 0 bases, 6 bases remained unmatched. CDR3 in amino acids: CATGTGPTTNEKLFF. The DNA of the CDR3 is TGTGCCACGGGGACAGGGCCAACAACTAATGAAAAACTGTTTTTT.

The gene calls are TRBV18 and TRBJ2-5, with 11 bases fitting TRBD2. Germline V CDR1 and CDR2: KGHSH, LQKENI. The V gene end was trimmed by 2 bases and the J gene end by 5 bases; junction bases not matched to a gene: 4. The CDR3 is 15 amino acids. As DNA, the CDR3 is TGTGCCAGCTCACCAGCGGCTAGCGGGGGGGAGACCCAGTACTTC. Its protein is CASSPAASGGETQYF.

This clone was counted only a few times. The rearrangement uses TRBV10-3 and TRBJ2-7, with TRBD1 identical over 9 bases. Germline CDR1 ENHRY, CDR2 SYGVKD. The CDR3 runs 15 residues. Trimming removed 1 base from V and 2 bases from J; junction bases left unmatched: 3. In DNA form, the CDR3 reads TGTGCCATCAGTGAGTTCCGGGACAGGGCCTACGAGCAGTACTTC. Its protein is CAISEFRDRAYEQYF.

This clone was recorded a few times. This chain links TRBV6-1 with TRBJ1-4; possible D gene TRBD1, 6 bases. Trimming pared 5 bases from V and 8 bases from J, leaving 12 bases between. The CDR3 is made up of 13 amino acids. Per germline, CDR1 MNHNS and CDR2 SASEGT. The CDR3, as DNA: TGTGCCAGCAGTTCCTACAGGGAGGAAAAACTGTTTTTT. Translating it yields CASSSYREEKLFF.

The chain recombines TRBV5-4 with TRBJ1-1, with TRBD1 matching 7 bases. This CDR3 is 14 amino acids long. The V segment lost 2 bases and the J segment 4 bases; nucleotides outside the gene matches: 5. Per germline, CDR1 SGHNT and CDR2 YYREEE (reference sequence). CDR3 amino acids: CASSLDRVATEAFF. The CDR3 DNA reads TGTGCCAGCAGCTTAGACAGGGTGGCCACTGAAGCTTTCTTT.

About this clone itself: The sample has other DNA sequences that encode this CDR3 too. The chain links TRBV10-1 to TRBJ1-3; TRBD1 matches 9 bases. CDR3 length: 17 amino acids. With 5 bases clipped from V and 0 bases from J, the junction kept 8 bases outside the gene matches. From germline, CDR1 is WNHNN and CDR2 SYGVQD (reference sequence). The CDR3 region has the DNA TGCGCCAGCAGTCGACGGACAGGGGACATCTCTGGAAACACCATATATTTT. It specifies CASSRRTGDISGNTIYF.

The CDR3 nucleotides read TGCGCCAGCAGCCAAGATAGACAGTCTGCTAACTATGGCTACACCTTC. This sequence encodes CASSQDRQSANYGYTF. The chain recombines TRBV4-1 with TRBJ1-2; a possible D gene is TRBD1 (5 bases). The CDR3 runs 16 residues. Trimming took off 0 bases at V and 0 bases at J, with 11 bases between the two ends. Looked up from germline, CDR1 is MGHRA and CDR2 is YSYEKL.

V is TRBV4-2 and J is TRBJ2-1; tentatively, D is TRBD2 (7 bases). Germline-derived CDR1 and CDR2 are LGHNA and YNFKEQ. The CDR3 runs to 17 residues. V lost 1 base and J lost 3, with 16 bases in between. CDR3 sequence: CASSQGGGGGLYNEQFF. The CDR3, as DNA: TGTGCCAGCAGCCAAGGGGGTGGCGGGGGCCTCTACAATGAGCAGTTCTTC.

This clone was seen a few times. V is TRBV18 and J is TRBJ1-1; D remains unclear. The germline gives CDR1 KGHSH, CDR2 LQKENI. The CDR3 is 13 residues long. With 5 bases removed from V and 2 bases from J, the gap between germline ends came to 9 bases. CDR3 coding DNA: TGTGCCAGCTCAACGAACTATAACACTGAAGCTTTCTTT. It translates to CASSTNYNTEAFF.

This clone was detected a few times. CDR3 protein: CASSLNEESEQYF. CDR3 sequence (DNA): TGCGCCAGCAGCTTGAATGAAGAGAGCGAGCAGTACTTC. The V call is TRBV5-1, the J call TRBJ2-7; D gene unclear. V lost 1 base to trimming and J lost 6 bases, with 11 bases between them. Germline CDR1 is SGHRS and CDR2 is YFSETQ. The CDR3 loop spans 13 amino acids.

This clone was detected only a few times. Within the sample, other DNA sequences also encode this same CDR3. This chain connects TRBV30 to TRBJ1-4; D is uncertain. The CDR3 totals 11 residues. The germline V gene has CDR1 GTSNPN and CDR2 SVGIG (reference sequence). V lost 0 bases and J lost 8, with 4 bases in between. The CDR3 DNA reads TGTGCCTGGAGTGTACAGGAAAAACTGTTTTTT. Protein: CAWSVQEKLFF. Together with reference TRBV30 and TRBJ1-4, the CDR3 gives the full variable domain: SQTIHQWPATLVQPVGSPLSLECTVEGTSNPNLYWYRQAAGRGLQLLFYSVGIGQISSEVPQNLSASRPQDRQFILSSKKLLLSDSGFYLCAWSVQEKLFFGSGTQLSVL.

This chain links TRBV11-3 with TRBJ2-7; D might be TRBD1 (6 bases). Germline loops: CDR1 SGHNT, CDR2 YENEEA. The CDR3 has 13 residues. Trimming took off 5 bases at V and 5 bases at J, with 13 bases between the two ends. The CDR3 protein is CASSGVRGHEQYF. Written as DNA, the CDR3 is TGTGCCAGCAGCGGGGTCAGGGGCCACGAGCAGTACTTC. Together with reference TRBV11-3 and TRBJ2-7, the CDR3 gives the full variable domain: EAGVVQSPRYKIIEKKQPVAFWCNPISGHNTLYWYLQNLGQGPELLIRYENEEAVDDSQLPKDRFSAERLKGVDSTLKIQPAELGDSAVYLCASSGVRGHEQYFGPGTRLTVT.